The 23 T cell receptor beta chains below were found in one sample sequenced in a study of blood T cell repertoires in COVID-19. Generated by immunoSEQ multiplex PCR, the TCRdb table keeps only in-frame clones and is missing some. The sample yields 300,000 to 400,000 clones, around 88% seen once. Sequencing was carried out using peripheral blood. All receptors derive from a woman aged 25 to 39 with COVID-19, enrolled during active disease.

CDR3 sequence: CASSQGEAYSYGYTF. The CDR3 coding sequence is TGCGCCAGCAGCCAAGGAGAGGCCTACTCCTATGGCTACACCTTC. The gene calls are TRBV4-1 and TRBJ1-2; D is ambiguous. V was cut by 1 base and J by 4 bases, with 13 bases left in between. This CDR3 has 15 amino acids. Per germline, CDR1 MGHRA and CDR2 YSYEKL.

This chain connects TRBV11-2 to TRBJ2-1; D is possibly TRBD2 (6 bases). V was trimmed by 4 bases and J by 9 bases, leaving 16 bases between them. The length of the CDR3 is 14 residues. Germline V CDR1 and CDR2: SGHAT, FQNNGV. Here the CDR3 DNA reads TGTGCCAGCAGCTACCGAACTAGCTCCGGTGAGCAGTTCTTC. Translated, it gives CASSYRTSSGEQFF.

The chain employs TRBV30 and TRBJ2-3; TRBD2 matches at 11 bases. CDR1 is GTSNPN and CDR2 is SVGIG in the germline V gene (reference sequence). The ends lost 5 bases at V and 0 bases at J; junction bases unmatched: 7. There are 16 residues in the CDR3. CDR3 residues: CAWDLTSGASTDTQYF. For the CDR3, the DNA is TGTGCCTGGGACCTGACTAGCGGGGCTAGCACAGATACGCAGTATTTT.

The genes are TRBV11-3 and TRBJ1-2; D is perhaps TRBD1 (5 bases). The V and J ends lost 3 bases and 4 bases respectively, with 9 bases between them. CDR3 length equals 13 residues. The V gene's germline CDR1 is SGHNT and CDR2 YENEEA. This CDR3 reads CASSLEGVYGYTF. In DNA, the CDR3 is TGTGCCAGCAGCTTGGAAGGGGTCTATGGCTACACCTTC.

The rearrangement links TRBV28 to TRBJ2-3, with 13 bases matching TRBD2. The germline V gene has CDR1 MDHEN and CDR2 SYDVKM. The J segment lost 6 bases and the V segment lost 4 bases, leaving 10 bases of the junction unmatched. This CDR3 spans 17 amino acids. The CDR3 DNA reads as TGTGCCAGCAGTTCGCTCGGGACTAGCGGGGTGGCGGATACGCAGTATTTT. It specifies CASSSLGTSGVADTQYF.

V usage is TRBV27 and J usage is TRBJ1-1; possible D gene TRBD1, 5 bases. V dropped 2 bases and J dropped 3 bases, with 13 bases sitting between them. Germline-derived CDR1 and CDR2 are MNHEY and SMNVEV (reference sequence). CDR3 size: 15 residues. CDR3 in amino acids: CASSLGPEGYTEAFF. CDR3 DNA: TGTGCCAGCAGTTTAGGCCCGGAGGGGTACACTGAAGCTTTCTTT.

The CDR3 here is CASSLAPAGNNEKLFF. Written as DNA, the CDR3 is TGCGCCAGCAGCTTGGCCCCGGCAGGAAATAATGAAAAACTGTTTTTT. The genes are TRBV5-1 and TRBJ1-4, with unresolved D. Deletions cut 0 bases from V and 4 bases from J, with 13 bases between. The germline V gene has CDR1 SGHRS and CDR2 YFSETQ. This CDR3 has 16 residues.

This chain connects TRBV13 to TRBJ2-1; 7 bases line up with TRBD2. This CDR3 contains 15 residues. The V gene end was trimmed by 4 bases and the J gene end by 5 bases; junction bases not matched to a gene: 8. Germline values: CDR1 PRHDT, CDR2 FYEKMQ (reference sequence). CDR3 residues: CASSSPGLPNNEQFF. The CDR3 region has the DNA TGTGCCAGCAGCTCCCCGGGACTACCTAACAATGAGCAGTTCTTC.

The rearrangement joins TRBV9 to TRBJ1-1, with 8 bases aligning to TRBD1. Trimming removed 1 base from V and 5 bases from J; junction bases left unmatched: 10. The CDR3 has 16 residues. Germline V gene data show CDR1 as SGDLS and CDR2 as YYNGEE. The CDR3 DNA follows: TGTGCCAGCAGCGTAAGGCAGGGGGCGAATCGGACTGAAGCTTTCTTT. Translating it yields CASSVRQGANRTEAFF. Based on the CDR3 plus reference TRBV9 and TRBJ1-1, the full variable domain is DSGVTQTPKHLITATGQRVTLRCSPRSGDLSVYWYQQSLDQGLQFLIQYYNGEERAKGNILERFSAQQFPDLHSELNLSSLELGDSALYFCASSVRQGANRTEAFFGQGTRLTVV.

V usage is TRBV5-1 and J usage is TRBJ2-1; 9 nucleotides line up with TRBD1. This CDR3 spans 15 amino acids. Unmatched junction bases numbered 7, after V lost 2 bases and J lost 7 bases. From germline, CDR1 is SGHRS and CDR2 YFSETQ. CDR3 DNA sequence: TGCGCCAGCAGCTTAGCCGGGACAGGGTTGAATGAGCAGTTCTTC. Its translation is CASSLAGTGLNEQFF.

The CDR3, as DNA: TGTGCCAGCAGCCCGGGGGGCCTTAGCAATCAGCCCCAGCATTTT. Translating gives CASSPGGLSNQPQHF. The V gene is TRBV9, the J gene TRBJ1-5; a weak D match, TRBD1 (6 bases). With 4 bases removed from V and 0 bases from J, the gap between germline ends came to 11 bases. CDR3 length: 15 residues. Per the germline V gene, CDR1 is SGDLS and CDR2 is YYNGEE.

V gene TRBV18 combines with J gene TRBJ1-1; D is unclear. Trimming pared 3 bases from V and 8 bases from J, leaving 7 bases between. The CDR3 length is 11 residues. CDR1 is KGHSH and CDR2 is LQKENI in the germline V gene. The CDR3 sequence: CASSPAGEAFF. CDR3 sequence (DNA): TGTGCCAGCTCACCGGCGGGAGAAGCTTTCTTT.

This clone is a singleton in its sample. The chain is built from TRBV5-5 and TRBJ1-2; TRBD1 aligns across 7 bases. Trimming took 4 bases from V and 0 from J; bases not matched to a gene: 21. The CDR3 has 20 residues. Germline CDR1 SGHKS, CDR2 YYEKEE (reference sequence). CDR3: CASSPLRYWTGVGPNYGYTF. In nucleotides, the CDR3 is TGTGCCAGCAGCCCCCTACGTTATTGGACAGGCGTCGGACCTAACTATGGCTACACCTTC.

The chain employs TRBV7-3 and TRBJ2-5; no clear D. This CDR3 has 13 amino acids. CDR1 is SGHTA, CDR2 FQGTGA, per germline. Deletions cut 4 bases from V and 1 base from J, with 7 bases between. The CDR3 DNA sequence: TGTGCCAGCAGCTACCGCAGCCAAGAGACCCAGTACTTC. Protein product: CASSYRSQETQYF.

This clone was found a few times. This chain connects TRBV6-4 to TRBJ2-1; the D gene is possibly TRBD1 (5 bases). The germline gives CDR1 MRHNA, CDR2 SNTAGT. The length of the CDR3 is 13 residues. The V end was cut by 3 bases, the J end by 5 bases, with 8 bases between. CDR3 coding DNA: TGTGCCAGCAGTGAGTCAGGGAACAATGAGCAGTTCTTC. Its protein is CASSESGNNEQFF.

CDR3 amino acids: CASSVVGDRAGNTIYF. The CDR3 nucleotides are TGTGCCAGCAGCGTAGTAGGGGACAGGGCTGGAAACACCATATATTTT. The chain has TRBV9 and TRBJ1-3; 9 bases fit TRBD1. The CDR3 totals 16 residues. J was trimmed by 2 bases and V by 0 bases; bases with no gene match: 3. CDR1 SGDLS and CDR2 YYNGEE come from the germline V gene.

V gene TRBV6-1 combines with J gene TRBJ2-7; tentatively, D is TRBD1 (6 bases). Looked up from germline, CDR1 is MNHNS and CDR2 is SASEGT. V was clipped by 2 bases and J by 7 bases, with 15 bases between them. CDR3 length: 14 amino acids. Written as DNA, the CDR3 is TGTGCCAGCAGTGAAAGGGGGACCGCAGGAGAGCAGTACGTC. As protein: CASSERGTAGEQYV.

The chain carries TRBV5-1 and TRBJ2-3, with D tentatively TRBD1 (6 bases). CDR3 length equals 14 residues. Trimming shortened V by 4 bases and J by 3 bases, and 12 bases separated the two germline ends. Germline CDR1 reads SGHRS; CDR2 reads YFSETQ. CDR3: CASSQDSPTDTQYF. The CDR3 DNA reads TGCGCCAGCAGCCAGGACAGCCCTACAGATACGCAGTATTTT.

The gene calls are TRBV11-3 and TRBJ1-1, with unresolved D. Deletions cut 2 bases from V and 1 base from J, with 5 bases between. The CDR3 has 13 residues. CDR1 SGHNT and CDR2 YENEEA come from the germline V gene. The CDR3: CASSLPGNTEAFF. CDR3 nucleotides: TGTGCCAGCAGCTTACCCGGGAACACTGAAGCTTTCTTT.

V gene TRBV3-1 (or the pseudogene TRBV3-2) combines with J gene TRBJ1-2, with a possible D match to TRBD1 (6 bases). CDR1 LGHDT and CDR2 YNNKEL come from the germline V gene (reference sequence). This CDR3 spans 15 amino acids. Between the trimmed V and J ends, which lost 0 bases and 5 bases, there was a span of 13 bases. The CDR3 DNA sequence: TGTGCCAGCAGCCAAGAGGGGACACTTGGGTATGGCTACACCTTC. Its protein is CASSQEGTLGYGYTF.

The chain links TRBV7-9 to TRBJ1-4; possibly TRBD1 for D (5 bases). The germline V gene encodes CDR1 SEHNR and CDR2 FQNEAQ (reference sequence). The CDR3 runs 18 residues. V was shortened by 1 base and J by 5 bases, with 20 bases between the two germline ends. DNA of the CDR3: TGTGCCAGCAGCTTAGGACTAGGGCTACAGGCACAAAATGAAAAACTGTTTTTT. Amino acid sequence: CASSLGLGLQAQNEKLFF.

This chain links TRBV6-5 with TRBJ2-1; TRBD2 is a possible D gene (5 bases). Germline V CDR1 and CDR2: MNHEY, SVGAGI. V lost 3 bases and J 0 bases, leaving 12 bases between the germline ends. The CDR3 extends over 16 amino acids. CDR3 loop: CASSYSPGSSYNEQFF. For the CDR3, the DNA is TGTGCCAGCAGTTATAGTCCGGGGAGCTCCTACAATGAGCAGTTCTTC.

This clone was found a few times. CDR3 in amino acids: CASSETGGNSPLHF. In nucleotides, the CDR3 is TGTGCCAGCAGCGAGACAGGGGGTAATTCACCCCTCCACTTT. The chain links TRBV14 to TRBJ1-6; 9 positions agree with TRBD1. The CDR3 contains 14 residues. The germline CDR1 and CDR2 sequences are SGHDN and FVKESK. With V trimmed by 5 bases and J by 6 bases, 2 bases remained unmatched.